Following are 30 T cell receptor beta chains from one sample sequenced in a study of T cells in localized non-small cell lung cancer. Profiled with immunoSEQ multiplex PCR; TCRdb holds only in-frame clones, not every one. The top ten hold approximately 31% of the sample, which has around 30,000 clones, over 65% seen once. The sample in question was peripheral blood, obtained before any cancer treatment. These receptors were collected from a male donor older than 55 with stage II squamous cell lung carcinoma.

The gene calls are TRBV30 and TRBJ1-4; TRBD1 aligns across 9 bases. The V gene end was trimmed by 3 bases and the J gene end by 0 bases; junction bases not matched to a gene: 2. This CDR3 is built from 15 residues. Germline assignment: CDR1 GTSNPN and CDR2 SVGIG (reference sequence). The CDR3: CAWRTGGATNEKLFF. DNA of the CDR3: TGTGCCTGGAGGACAGGGGGGGCAACTAATGAAAAACTGTTTTTT.

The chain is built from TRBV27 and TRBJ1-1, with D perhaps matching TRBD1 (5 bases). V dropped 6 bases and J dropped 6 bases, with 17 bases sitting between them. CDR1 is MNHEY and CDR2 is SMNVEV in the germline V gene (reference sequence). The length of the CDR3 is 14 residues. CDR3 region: CASRGPREQSEAFF. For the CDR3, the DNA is TGTGCCAGCAGGGGCCCCAGGGAACAATCTGAAGCTTTCTTT.

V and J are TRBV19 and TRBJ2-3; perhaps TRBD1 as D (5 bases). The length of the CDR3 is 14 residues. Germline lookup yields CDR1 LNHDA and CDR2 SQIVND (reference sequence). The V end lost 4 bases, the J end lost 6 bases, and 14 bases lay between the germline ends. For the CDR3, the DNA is TGTGCCAGTAGTAGTTGGGGCAAAAGGGATACGCAGTATTTT. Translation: CASSSWGKRDTQYF.

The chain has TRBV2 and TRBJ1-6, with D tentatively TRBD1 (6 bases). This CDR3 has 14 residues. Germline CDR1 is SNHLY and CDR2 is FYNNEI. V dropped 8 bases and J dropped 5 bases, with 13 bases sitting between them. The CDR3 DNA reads TGTGCCAGCGTTGGGGCAGGGGATAATTCACCCCTCCACTTT. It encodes CASVGAGDNSPLHF.

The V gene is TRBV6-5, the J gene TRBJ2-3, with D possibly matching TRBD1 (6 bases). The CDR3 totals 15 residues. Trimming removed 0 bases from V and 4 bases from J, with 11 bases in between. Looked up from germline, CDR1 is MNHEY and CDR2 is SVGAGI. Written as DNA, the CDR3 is TGTGCCAGCAGTTACTCACAGGGCGATGCAGATACGCAGTATTTT. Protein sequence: CASSYSQGDADTQYF.

CDR3 DNA sequence: TGTGCCAGCAGCCGCCCCGACAGGGACCATGGCTACACCTTC. This codes for CASSRPDRDHGYTF. The rearrangement joins TRBV5-6 to TRBJ1-2; 7 positions agree with TRBD1. In germline, CDR1 is SGHDT, CDR2 YYEEEE. J gave up 6 bases and V 4 bases, and 9 bases lay outside the gene matches. The CDR3 has 14 residues.

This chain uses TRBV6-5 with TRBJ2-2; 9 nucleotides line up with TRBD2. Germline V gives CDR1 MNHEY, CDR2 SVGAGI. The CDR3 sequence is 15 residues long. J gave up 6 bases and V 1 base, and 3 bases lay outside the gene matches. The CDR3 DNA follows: TGTGCCAGCAGTTACTTAGCGGGAGCGGCCGGGGAGCTGTTTTTT. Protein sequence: CASSYLAGAAGELFF.

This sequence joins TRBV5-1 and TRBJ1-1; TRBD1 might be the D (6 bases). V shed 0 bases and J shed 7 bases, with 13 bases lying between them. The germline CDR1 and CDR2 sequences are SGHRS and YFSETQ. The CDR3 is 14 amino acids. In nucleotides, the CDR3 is TGCGCCAGCAGCTTGGGACAGGTGAACGGTGAAGCTTTCTTT. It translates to CASSLGQVNGEAFF.

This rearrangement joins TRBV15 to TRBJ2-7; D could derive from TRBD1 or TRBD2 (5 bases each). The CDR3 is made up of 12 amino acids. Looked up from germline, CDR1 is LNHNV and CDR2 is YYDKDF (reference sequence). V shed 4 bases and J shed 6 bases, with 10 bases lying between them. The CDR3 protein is CATSNWDGEQYF. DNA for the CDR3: TGTGCCACCAGCAATTGGGACGGCGAGCAGTACTTC.

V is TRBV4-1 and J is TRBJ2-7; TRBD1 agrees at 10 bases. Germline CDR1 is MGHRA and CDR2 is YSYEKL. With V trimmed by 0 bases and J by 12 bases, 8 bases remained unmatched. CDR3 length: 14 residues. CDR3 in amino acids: CASSQEGQGYGAYF. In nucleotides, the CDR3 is TGCGCCAGCAGCCAAGAGGGACAGGGGTATGGGGCGTACTTC.

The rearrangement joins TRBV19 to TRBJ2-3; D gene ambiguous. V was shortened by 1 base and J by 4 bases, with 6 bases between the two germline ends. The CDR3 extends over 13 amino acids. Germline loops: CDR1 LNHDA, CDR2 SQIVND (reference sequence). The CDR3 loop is CASSIGVADTQYF. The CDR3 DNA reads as TGTGCCAGTAGTATAGGCGTCGCAGATACGCAGTATTTT.

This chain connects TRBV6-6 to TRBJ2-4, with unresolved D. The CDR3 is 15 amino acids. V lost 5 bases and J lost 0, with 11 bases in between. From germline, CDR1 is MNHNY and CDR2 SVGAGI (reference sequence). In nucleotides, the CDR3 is TGTGCCAGCAGTGCCTCCCCTGGAGCCAAAAACATTCAGTACTTC. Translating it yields CASSASPGAKNIQYF.

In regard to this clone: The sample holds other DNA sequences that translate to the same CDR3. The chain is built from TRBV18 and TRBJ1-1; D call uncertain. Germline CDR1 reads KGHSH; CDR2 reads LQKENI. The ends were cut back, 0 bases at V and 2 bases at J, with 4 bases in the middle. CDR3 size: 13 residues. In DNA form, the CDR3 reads TGTGCCAGCTCACCACCGGTAAACACTGAAGCTTTCTTT. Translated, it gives CASSPPVNTEAFF. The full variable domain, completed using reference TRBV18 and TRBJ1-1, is NAGVMQNPRHLVRRRGQEARLRCSPMKGHSHVYWYRQLPEEGLKFMVYLQKENIIDESGMPKERFSAEFPKEGPSILRIQQVVRGDSAAYFCASSPPVNTEAFFGQGTRLTVV.

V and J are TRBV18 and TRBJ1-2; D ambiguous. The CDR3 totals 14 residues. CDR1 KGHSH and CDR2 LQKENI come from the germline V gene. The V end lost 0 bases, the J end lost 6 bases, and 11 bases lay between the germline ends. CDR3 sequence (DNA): TGTGCCAGCTCACCACCGGTGGAGGGCGATGGCTACACCTTC. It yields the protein CASSPPVEGDGYTF. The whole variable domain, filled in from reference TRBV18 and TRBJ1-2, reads NAGVMQNPRHLVRRRGQEARLRCSPMKGHSHVYWYRQLPEEGLKFMVYLQKENIIDESGMPKERFSAEFPKEGPSILRIQQVVRGDSAAYFCASSPPVEGDGYTFGSGTRLTVV.

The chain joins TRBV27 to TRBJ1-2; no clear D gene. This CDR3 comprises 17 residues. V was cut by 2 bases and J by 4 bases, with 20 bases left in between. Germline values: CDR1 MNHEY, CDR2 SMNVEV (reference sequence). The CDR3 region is CASSLKGPGIPLYGYTF. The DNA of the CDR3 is TGTGCCAGCAGTTTAAAGGGTCCGGGGATTCCCCTCTATGGCTACACCTTC.

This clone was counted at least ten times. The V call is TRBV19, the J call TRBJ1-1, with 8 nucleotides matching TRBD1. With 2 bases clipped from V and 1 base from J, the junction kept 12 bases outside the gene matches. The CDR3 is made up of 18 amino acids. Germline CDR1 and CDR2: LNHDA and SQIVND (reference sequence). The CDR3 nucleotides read TGTGCCAGTAGTATATGGGGAGGGGGCAGGGGGCCGAACACTGAAGCTTTCTTT. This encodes CASSIWGGGRGPNTEAFF.

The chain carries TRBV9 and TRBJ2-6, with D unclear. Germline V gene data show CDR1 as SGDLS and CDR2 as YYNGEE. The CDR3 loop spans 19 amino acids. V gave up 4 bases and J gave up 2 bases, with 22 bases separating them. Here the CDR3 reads CASSLPPNRPNTGANVLTF. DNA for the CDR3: TGTGCCAGCAGCCTCCCCCCTAACCGACCAAACACTGGGGCCAACGTCCTGACTTTC.

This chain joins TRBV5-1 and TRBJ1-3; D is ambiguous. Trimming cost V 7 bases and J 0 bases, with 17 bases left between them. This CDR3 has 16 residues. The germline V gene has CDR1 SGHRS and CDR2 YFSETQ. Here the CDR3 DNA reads TGCGCCAGCGCGCACCAGACAAGTAACTCTGGAAACACCATATATTTT. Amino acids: CASAHQTSNSGNTIYF.

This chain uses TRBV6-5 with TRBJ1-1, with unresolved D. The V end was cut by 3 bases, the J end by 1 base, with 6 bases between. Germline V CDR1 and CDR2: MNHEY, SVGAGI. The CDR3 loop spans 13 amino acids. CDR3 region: CASSYTENTEAFF. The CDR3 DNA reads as TGTGCCAGCAGTTATACGGAGAACACTGAAGCTTTCTTT.

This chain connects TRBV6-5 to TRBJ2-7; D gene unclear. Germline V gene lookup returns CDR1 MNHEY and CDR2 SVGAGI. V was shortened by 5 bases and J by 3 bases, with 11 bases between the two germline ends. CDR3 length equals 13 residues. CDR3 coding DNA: TGTGCCAGCAGTCGACAACCTCGCTACGAGCAGTACTTC. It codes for CASSRQPRYEQYF.

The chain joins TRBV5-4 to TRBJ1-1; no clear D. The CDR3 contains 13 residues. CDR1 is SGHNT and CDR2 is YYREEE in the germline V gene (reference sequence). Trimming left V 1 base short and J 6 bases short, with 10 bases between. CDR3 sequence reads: CASSLSGVPEAFF. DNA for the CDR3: TGTGCCAGCAGCTTGTCCGGGGTCCCTGAAGCTTTCTTT.

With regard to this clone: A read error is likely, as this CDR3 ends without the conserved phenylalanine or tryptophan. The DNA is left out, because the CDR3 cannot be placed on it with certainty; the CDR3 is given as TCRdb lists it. This CDR3 reads CSVPRLLV. The rearrangement uses TRBV29-1 and TRBJ1-2. The CDR3 is 8 residues long, ends included. Germline CDR1 and CDR2: SQVTM and ANQGSEA.

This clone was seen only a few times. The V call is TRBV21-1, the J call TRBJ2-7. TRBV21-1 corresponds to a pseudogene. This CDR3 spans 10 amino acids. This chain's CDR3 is CASTPYEQYF. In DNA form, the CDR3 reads TGTGCCAGCACCCCCTACGAGCAGTACTTC.

This chain's CDR3 is CASSKGQPLNEKLFF. The CDR3 nucleotides are TGTGCCAGCAGCAAGGGGCAGCCTCTGAATGAAAAACTGTTTTTT. V usage is TRBV27 and J usage is TRBJ1-4; possibly TRBD1 for D (5 bases). Germline loops: CDR1 MNHEY, CDR2 SMNVEV (reference sequence). The V gene lost 6 bases and the J gene lost 5 bases, with 16 bases spanning the gap. The CDR3 spans 15 residues.

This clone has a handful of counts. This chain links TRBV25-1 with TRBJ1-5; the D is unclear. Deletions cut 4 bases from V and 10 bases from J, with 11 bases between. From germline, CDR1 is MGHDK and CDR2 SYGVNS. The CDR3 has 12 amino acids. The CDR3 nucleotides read TGTGCCAGCAGTGGCAGCTTAGGACCCCAGCATTTT. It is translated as CASSGSLGPQHF.

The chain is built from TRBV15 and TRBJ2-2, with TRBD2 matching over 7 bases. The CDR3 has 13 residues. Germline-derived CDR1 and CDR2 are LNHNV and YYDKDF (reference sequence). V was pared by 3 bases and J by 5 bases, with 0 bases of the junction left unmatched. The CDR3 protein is CATSRGGTGELFF. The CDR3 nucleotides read TGTGCCACCAGCAGGGGGGGGACCGGGGAGCTGTTTTTT. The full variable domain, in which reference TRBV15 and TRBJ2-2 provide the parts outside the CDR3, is DAMVIQNPRYQVTQFGKPVTLSCSQTLNHNVMYWYQQKSSQAPKLLFHYYDKDFNNEADTPDNFQSRRPNTSFCFLDIRSPGLGDTAMYLCATSRGGTGELFFGEGSRLTVL.

CDR3 bases: TGTGCCAGTATGGGCAGGGGACCACAAGGAATCTATGGCTACACCTTC. This sequence encodes CASMGRGPQGIYGYTF. The chain has TRBV19 and TRBJ1-2, with D possibly being TRBD1 (6 bases). This CDR3 has 16 residues. The germline gives CDR1 LNHDA, CDR2 SQIVND (reference sequence). V shed 7 bases and J shed 4 bases, with 22 bases lying between them.

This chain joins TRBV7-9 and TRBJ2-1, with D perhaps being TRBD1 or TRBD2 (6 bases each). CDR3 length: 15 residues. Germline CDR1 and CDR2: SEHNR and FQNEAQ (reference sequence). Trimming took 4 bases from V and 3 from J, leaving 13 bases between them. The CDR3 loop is CASSSAGGLYNEQFF. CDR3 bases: TGTGCCAGCAGCTCGGCTGGGGGGCTCTACAATGAGCAGTTCTTC.

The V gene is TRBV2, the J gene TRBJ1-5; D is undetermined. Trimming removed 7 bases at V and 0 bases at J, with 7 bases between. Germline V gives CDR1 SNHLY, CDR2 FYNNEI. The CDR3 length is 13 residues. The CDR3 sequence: CASNQASNQPQHF. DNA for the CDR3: TGTGCCAGCAACCAGGCTAGCAATCAGCCCCAGCATTTT.

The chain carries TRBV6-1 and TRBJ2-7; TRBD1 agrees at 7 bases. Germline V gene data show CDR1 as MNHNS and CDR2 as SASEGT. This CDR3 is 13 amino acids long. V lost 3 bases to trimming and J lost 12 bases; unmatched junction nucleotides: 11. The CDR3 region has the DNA TGTGCCAGCAGTGAGACTCTAGGCCGGGACAGGTACTTC. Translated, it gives CASSETLGRDRYF.